This T cell receptor beta chain was found in a study of shared clonotypes between healthy human individuals. Study-level points and caveats: Across subsets, estimated richness was generally greater for naive than for memory populations.

The donors were all Caucasian adults (living in Nashville, Tennessee). The CD4+ fraction was divided into a CD45RA+ naive subset and a CD45RA-negative memory subset. V lost 4 bases to trimming and J lost 7 bases, with 12 bases between them. Germline V lookup: CDR1 SGHDT, CDR2 YYEEEE. The CDR3 runs 14 residues. In the case of this clone: Its antigen remains unknown.

The data were produced by immunoSEQ multiplex PCR, yet TCRdb's version contains in-frame clones alone and is incomplete. The profile shows approximately 620,000 clones, about 96% of them singletons. The receptor was derived from a young woman in good health. This chain links TRBV5-6 with TRBJ1-6; D not resolved. The sample comprised naive CD4+ T cells sorted from blood. Subset denoted: CD45RA+ positively selected. The CDR3 spells CASSQSGGNSPLHF. For the CDR3, the DNA is TGTGCCAGCAGCCAGTCGGGTGGGAATTCACCCCTCCACTTT.